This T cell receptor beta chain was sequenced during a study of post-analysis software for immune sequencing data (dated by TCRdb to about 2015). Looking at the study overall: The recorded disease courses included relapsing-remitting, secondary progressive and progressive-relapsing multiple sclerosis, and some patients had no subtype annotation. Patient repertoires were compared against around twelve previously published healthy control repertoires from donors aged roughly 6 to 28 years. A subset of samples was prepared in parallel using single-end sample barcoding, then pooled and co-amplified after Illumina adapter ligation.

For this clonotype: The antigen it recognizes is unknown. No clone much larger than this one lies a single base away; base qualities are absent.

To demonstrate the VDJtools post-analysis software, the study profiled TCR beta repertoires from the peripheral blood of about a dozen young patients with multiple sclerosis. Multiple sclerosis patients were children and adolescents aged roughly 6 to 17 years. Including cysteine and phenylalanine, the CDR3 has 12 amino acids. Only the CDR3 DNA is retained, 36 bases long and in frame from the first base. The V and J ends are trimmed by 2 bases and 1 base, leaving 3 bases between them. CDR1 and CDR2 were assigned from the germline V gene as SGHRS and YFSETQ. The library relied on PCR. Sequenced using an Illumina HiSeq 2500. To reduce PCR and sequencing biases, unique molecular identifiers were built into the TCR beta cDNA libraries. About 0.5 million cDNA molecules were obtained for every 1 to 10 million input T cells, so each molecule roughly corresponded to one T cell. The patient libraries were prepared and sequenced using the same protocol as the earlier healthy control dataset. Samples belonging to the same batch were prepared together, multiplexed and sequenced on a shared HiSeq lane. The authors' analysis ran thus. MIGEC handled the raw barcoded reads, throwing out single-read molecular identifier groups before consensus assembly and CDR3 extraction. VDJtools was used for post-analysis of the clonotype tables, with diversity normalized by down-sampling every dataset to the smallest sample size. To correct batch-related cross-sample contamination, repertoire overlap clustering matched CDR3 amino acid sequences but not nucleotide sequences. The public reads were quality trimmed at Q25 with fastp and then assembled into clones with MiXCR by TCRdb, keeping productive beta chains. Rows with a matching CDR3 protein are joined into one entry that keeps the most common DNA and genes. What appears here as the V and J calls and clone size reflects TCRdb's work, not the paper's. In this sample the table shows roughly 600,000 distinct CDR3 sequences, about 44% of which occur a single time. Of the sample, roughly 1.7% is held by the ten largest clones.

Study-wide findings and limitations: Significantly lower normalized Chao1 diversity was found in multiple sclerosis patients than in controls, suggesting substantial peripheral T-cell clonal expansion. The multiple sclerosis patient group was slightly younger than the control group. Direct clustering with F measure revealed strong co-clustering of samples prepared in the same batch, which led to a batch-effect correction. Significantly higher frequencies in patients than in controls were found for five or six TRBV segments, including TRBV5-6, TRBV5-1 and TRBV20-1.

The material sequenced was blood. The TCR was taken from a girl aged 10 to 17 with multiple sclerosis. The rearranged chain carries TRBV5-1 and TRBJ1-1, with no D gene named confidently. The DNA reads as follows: TGCGCCAGCAGCTTTAAGAACACTGAAGCTTTCTTT. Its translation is CASSFKNTEAFF. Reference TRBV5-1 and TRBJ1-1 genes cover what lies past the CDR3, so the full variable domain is KAGVTQTPRYLIKTRGQQVTLSCSPISGHRSVSWYQQTPGQGLQFLFEYFSETQRNKGNFPGRFSGRQFSNSRSEMNVSTLELGDSALYLCASSFKNTEAFFGQGTRLTVV.